This TCR beta chain came from a study of human T cells and chemical hapten exposure. There are a few counts of this clonotype. TCRdb reprocessed the RACE reads with MiXCR, giving one entry per CDR3 protein. The sample has some 300,000 distinct CDR3 sequences; about 5.4% are singletons. The time point denotes: pre-sensitization, week 0. As to treatment: therapeutic diphenylcyclopropenone sensitization with weekly scalp DPC. Unfractionated whole blood yielded the extracted total RNA. The origin of this receptor is a woman aged 18 to 35 with alopecia areata. Some clones in this sample may be carry-over from other donors' samples. The source was whole blood, collected in connection with sensitization to the hapten diphenylcyclopropenone (DPC).

CDR3 nucleotides: TGTGCCACCTCGGTTTTACAGGGGGCAGGTGGCAATCAGCCCCAGCATTTT. It encodes CATSVLQGAGGNQPQHF. The gene calls are TRBV21-1 and TRBJ1-5; TRBD1 is taken as the D call from the table, unchecked against the DNA. TRBV21-1 is noted as a pseudogene. The CDR3 runs 17 residues.